This TCR beta chain originates from a study of T cells after yellow fever vaccination. TCRdb redid the calling of the 5' RACE reads with MiXCR, one entry per CDR3 protein. This sample has under 95,000 distinct CDR3 sequences, with about 7.7% found just once. V lost 1 base and J 6 bases, leaving 12 bases between the germline ends. Germline CDR1 and CDR2: SEHNR and FQNEAQ (reference sequence). This CDR3 contains 15 residues. At least ten counts were recorded for this clonotype. This specimen was CD8+ T cells sorted from PBMCs, taken around 10 days after the first yellow fever vaccination. The clonotype comes from a man aged 18 to 29 who received the YFV17D yellow fever vaccine. The V gene is TRBV7-9, the J gene TRBJ2-2, with D perhaps matching TRBD1 or TRBD2 (6 bases each). The CDR3 DNA reads TGTGCCAGCAGCTTAGTTCGGGGGCCGGCCGGGGAGCTGTTTTTT. Encoded protein: CASSLVRGPAGELFF. Drawing the rest from reference TRBV7-9 and TRBJ2-2, the complete variable domain is DTGVSQNPRHKITKRGQNVTFRCDPISEHNRLYWYRQTLGQGPEFLTYFQNEAQLEKSRLLSDRFSAERPKGSFSTLEIQRTEQGDSAMYLCASSLVRGPAGELFFGEGSRLTVL.